Below, 18 T cell receptor beta chains from the same sample are listed, as sequenced in a study of vaccination effects on CD4 cells after COVID-19. Within the ViraFEST assay, antigen-specific CD4+ T cells underwent expansion with viral peptide pools prior to sequencing. Culture proceeded for approximately 10 days, and CD4+ T cells were then isolated. The cohort was immunized with two doses of either the BNT162b2 or mRNA-1273 vaccine. These receptors have no known antigen. TCRdb's copy holds only in-frame clones and misses some; the assay was immunoSEQ multiplex PCR. The sample yields around 30,000 clones, roughly 76% seen once. The sequencing used CD4+ T cells from PBMCs cultured with SARS-CoV-2 spike peptides, collected after COVID-19 vaccination. The receptors originated from a human donor who received a COVID-19 vaccine. Some clones in this sample may be carry-over from other donors' samples.

This rearrangement joins TRBV6-6 to TRBJ1-1; perhaps TRBD1 as D (6 bases). Germline lookup yields CDR1 MNHNY and CDR2 SVGAGI (reference sequence). The CDR3 contains 15 residues. V shed 0 bases and J shed 4 bases, with 12 bases lying between them. In nucleotides, the CDR3 is TGTGCCAGCAGTTACTCCACAGGGAGGTTCACTGAAGCTTTCTTT. Translated, it gives CASSYSTGRFTEAFF.

This clone is medium-sized within its sample. The chain combines TRBV7-3 with TRBJ1-1, with D possibly TRBD1 on 5 matching bases. V dropped 5 bases and J dropped 4 bases, with 14 bases sitting between them. Germline lookup yields CDR1 SGHTA and CDR2 FQGTGA. There are 14 residues in the CDR3. The CDR3 is CASSRGGPSTEAFF. The DNA of the CDR3 is TGTGCCAGCAGCAGGGGTGGTCCGAGCACTGAAGCTTTCTTT.

The J gene is TRBJ1-2, the V gene TRBV29-1; D remains ambiguous. Trimming left V 6 bases short and J 5 bases short, with 7 bases between. The V gene's germline CDR1 is SQVTM and CDR2 ANQGSEA. This CDR3 contains 10 residues. The CDR3 protein is CSVDGYGYTF. The CDR3, as DNA: TGCAGCGTAGACGGATATGGCTACACCTTC.

This clone was counted between two and nine times. This sequence joins TRBV4-1 and TRBJ2-7, with D perhaps given as TRBD1 or TRBD2 (6 bases each). The CDR3 runs to 16 residues. V dropped 1 base and J dropped 0 bases, with 13 bases sitting between them. Germline V gives CDR1 MGHRA, CDR2 YSYEKL. The CDR3 DNA reads as TGCGCCAGCAGCCAAGGGGGGGACAACATCTCCTACGAGCAGTACGTC. It translates to CASSQGGDNISYEQYV.

The rearrangement joins TRBV5-1 to TRBJ2-3, with a weak D call TRBD1 (6 bases). The CDR3 is made up of 16 amino acids. Germline lookup yields CDR1 SGHRS and CDR2 YFSETQ. Trimming pared 2 bases from V and 3 bases from J, leaving 16 bases between. As DNA, the CDR3 is TGCGCCAGCAGCTTAATTGCAGCCCAGGGGACAGATACGCAGTATTTT. Its protein product is CASSLIAAQGTDTQYF.

V is TRBV3-1 (or the pseudogene TRBV3-2) and J is TRBJ2-5; TRBD2 matches at 7 bases. There are 16 residues in the CDR3. After removal of 4 bases from V and 0 bases from J, the junction contained 8 bases not matched to a gene. CDR1 LGHDT and CDR2 YNNKEL come from the germline V gene (reference sequence). CDR3 loop: CASSRPQGLNQETQYF. As DNA, the CDR3 is TGTGCCAGCAGCCGACCCCAGGGACTAAACCAAGAGACCCAGTACTTC.

V and J are TRBV12-3 or TRBV12-4 and TRBJ2-5; D is undetermined. The germline V and J ends were trimmed by 5 bases and 5 bases, with 6 bases remaining between them. The CDR3 has 11 residues. CDR3 loop: CASSPRETQYF. CDR3 coding DNA: TGTGCCAGCAGTCCCCGGGAGACCCAGTACTTC.

The genes are TRBV7-8 and TRBJ2-5; the match to TRBD1 covers 9 bases. CDR1 SGHVS and CDR2 FQNEAQ come from the germline V gene. Trimming removed 2 bases from V and 4 bases from J; junction bases left unmatched: 8. The CDR3 covers 16 residues. CDR3 in amino acids: CASSLRQGGRGETQYF. In nucleotides, the CDR3 is TGTGCCAGCAGCTTAAGACAGGGGGGTCGCGGAGAGACCCAGTACTTC. Drawing the rest from reference TRBV7-8 and TRBJ2-5, the complete variable domain is GAGVSQSPRYKVAKRGQDVALRCDPISGHVSLFWYQQALGQGPEFLTYFQNEAQLDKSGLPSDRFFAERPEGSVSTLKIQRTQQEDSAVYLCASSLRQGGRGETQYFGPGTRLLVL.

The chain uses TRBV29-1 and TRBJ2-1, with TRBD2 matching 9 bases. The CDR3 consists of 14 residues. Looked up from germline, CDR1 is SQVTM and CDR2 is ANQGSEA. V lost 7 bases and J lost 5; bases outside the gene matches: 9. This chain's CDR3 is CSAQTSGANNEQFF. For the CDR3, the DNA is TGCAGCGCCCAGACTAGCGGAGCAAACAATGAGCAGTTCTTC.

The chain uses TRBV29-1 and TRBJ2-3; TRBD2 matches 7 bases. The CDR3 totals 16 residues. The V and J ends lost 7 bases and 0 bases, in that order; junction bases with no gene match: 13. The germline V gene has CDR1 SQVTM and CDR2 ANQGSEA. CDR3 loop: CSAAGRATLSTDTQYF. The CDR3 DNA is TGCAGCGCAGCGGGGCGGGCAACCCTTAGCACAGATACGCAGTATTTT.

The V gene is TRBV5-1, the J gene TRBJ1-2, with D possibly matching TRBD1 (6 bases). This CDR3 comprises 14 residues. In germline, CDR1 is SGHRS, CDR2 YFSETQ. The ends were cut back, 4 bases at V and 4 bases at J, with 14 bases in the middle. DNA of the CDR3: TGCGCCAGCAGCGCCCCAGGGGTCGTCTATGGCTACACCTTC. Protein: CASSAPGVVYGYTF.

This clone was counted only a few times. The genes are TRBV7-3 and TRBJ2-6; 7 bases match TRBD1. CDR1 SGHTA and CDR2 FQGTGA come from the germline V gene. The CDR3 totals 16 residues. V lost 4 bases, J lost 0 bases, and 3 bases stayed unmatched. CDR3 sequence reads: CASSSTGLSGANVLTF. The CDR3 region has the DNA TGTGCCAGCAGCTCGACAGGGCTCTCTGGGGCCAACGTCCTGACTTTC.

This chain uses TRBV6-1 with TRBJ1-1; D unresolved. CDR3 length: 14 amino acids. Germline V gene lookup returns CDR1 MNHNS and CDR2 SASEGT. Deletions cut 2 bases from V and 3 bases from J, with 10 bases between. Here the CDR3 DNA reads TGTGCCAGCAGTGAAATTATAGGAGACACTGAAGCTTTCTTT. Translation: CASSEIIGDTEAFF.

This CDR3 is CSVVETDQETQYF. The CDR3 DNA reads TGCAGCGTTGTCGAGACAGACCAAGAGACCCAGTACTTC. The chain employs TRBV29-1 and TRBJ2-5; a possible D gene is TRBD1 (5 bases). The germline gives CDR1 SQVTM, CDR2 ANQGSEA. The CDR3 spans 13 residues. The V end was cut by 4 bases, the J end by 0 bases, with 9 bases between. Drawing the rest from reference TRBV29-1 and TRBJ2-5, the complete variable domain is SAVISQKPSRDICQRGTSLTIQCQVDSQVTMMFWYRQQPGQSLTLIATANQGSEATYESGFVIDKFPISRPNLTFSTLTVSNMSPEDSSIYLCSVVETDQETQYFGPGTRLLVL.

The chain combines TRBV18 with TRBJ1-1, with 12 bases aligning to TRBD1. V lost 6 bases to trimming and J lost 5 bases; unmatched junction nucleotides: 4. The CDR3 has 14 residues. Germline CDR1 is KGHSH and CDR2 is LQKENI. The CDR3 bases are TGTGCCAGCTCCCCGGGACAGGGGGCGACTGAAGCTTTCTTT. It is translated as CASSPGQGATEAFF. Full variable domain (rest looked up from reference TRBV18 and TRBJ1-1): NAGVMQNPRHLVRRRGQEARLRCSPMKGHSHVYWYRQLPEEGLKFMVYLQKENIIDESGMPKERFSAEFPKEGPSILRIQQVVRGDSAAYFCASSPGQGATEAFFGQGTRLTVV.

The table lists this clone with a few counts. This chain connects TRBV5-6 to TRBJ2-2; 8 bases are a match to TRBD1. V was clipped by 0 bases and J by 2 bases; unmatched bases: 6. CDR3 length equals 17 residues. In germline, CDR1 is SGHDT, CDR2 YYEEEE. The CDR3 loop reads CASSLGGTGYNTGELFF. The CDR3 DNA sequence: TGTGCCAGCAGCTTGGGTGGGACAGGCTACAACACCGGGGAGCTGTTTTTT.

The rearrangement links TRBV18 to TRBJ2-1; 8 nucleotides line up with TRBD2. The germline V gene has CDR1 KGHSH and CDR2 LQKENI. Trimming at V came to 4 bases and at J to 3 bases, leaving 11 bases not matched to a gene. This CDR3 has 17 residues. CDR3 residues: CASSRTGPGGDYNEQFF. Written as DNA, the CDR3 is TGTGCCAGCTCACGAACGGGCCCCGGGGGGGACTACAATGAGCAGTTCTTC.

The chain is built from TRBV5-1 and TRBJ1-3; D is possibly TRBD1 (5 bases). V was trimmed by 0 bases and J by 4 bases, leaving 8 bases between them. Germline assignment: CDR1 SGHRS and CDR2 YFSETQ. The CDR3 extends over 14 amino acids. As DNA, the CDR3 is TGCGCCAGCAGCTTGGAGGGGTACGGAAACACCATATATTTT. Its translation: CASSLEGYGNTIYF.